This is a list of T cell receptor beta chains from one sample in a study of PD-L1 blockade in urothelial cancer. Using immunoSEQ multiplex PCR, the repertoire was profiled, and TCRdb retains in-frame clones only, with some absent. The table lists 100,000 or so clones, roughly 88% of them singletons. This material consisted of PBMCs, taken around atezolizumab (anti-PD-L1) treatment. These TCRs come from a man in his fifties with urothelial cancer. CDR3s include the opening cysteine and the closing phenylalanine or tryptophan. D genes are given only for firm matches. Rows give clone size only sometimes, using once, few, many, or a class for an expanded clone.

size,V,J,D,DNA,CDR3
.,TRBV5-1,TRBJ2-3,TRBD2,TGCGCCAGCAGCCTACGGACTAGCGGGACCGATACGCAGTATTTT,CASSLRTSGTDTQYF
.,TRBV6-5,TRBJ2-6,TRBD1,TGTGCCAGCAGTCTACAGGGGCTTAGGGCCAACGTCCTGACTTTC,CASSLQGLRANVLTF
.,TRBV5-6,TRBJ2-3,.,TGTGCCAGCAGCTTAGCTCGCGGCACAGATACGCAGTATTTT,CASSLARGTDTQYF
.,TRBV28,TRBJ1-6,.,TGTGCCAGCAGTTCGTCTCCTAGGGGTTCACCCCTCCACTTT,CASSSSPRGSPLHF
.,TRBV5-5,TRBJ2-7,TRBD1,TGTGCCAGCAGCTTGGCTCATCGCGCGGCAGGGGGTAAAGACGAGCAGTACTTC,CASSLAHRAAGGKDEQYF
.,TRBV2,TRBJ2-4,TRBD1,TGTGCCAGCAGTCCCCGGACAGGGGCCAAAAACATTCAGTACTTC,CASSPRTGAKNIQYF
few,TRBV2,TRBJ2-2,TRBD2,TGTGCCAGCATTTCTAGCGGGAGGAACACCGGGGAGCTGTTTTTT,CASISSGRNTGELFF
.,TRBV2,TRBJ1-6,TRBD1,TGTGCCAGCAGGAAGGGGGCATTGGATTCACCCCTCCACTTT,CASRKGALDSPLHF
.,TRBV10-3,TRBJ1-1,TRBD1,TGTGCCATCAGTGAGACAGGGGGCACTGAAGCTTTCTTT,CAISETGGTEAFF
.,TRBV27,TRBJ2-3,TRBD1,TGTGCCAGCAGTTTATCGAAACGAAAATCCGACAGGGGGCGAACAGATACGCAGTATTTT,CASSLSKRKSDRGRTDTQYF
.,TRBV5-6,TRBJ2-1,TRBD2,TGTGCCAGCAGCTGGACTAGGGGTGAGGAGCAGTTCTTC,CASSWTRGEEQFF
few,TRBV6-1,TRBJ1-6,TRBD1,TGTGCCAGCACTATGACAGGGACCCACAATTCACCCCTCCACTTT,CASTMTGTHNSPLHF
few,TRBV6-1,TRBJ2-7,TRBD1,TGTGCCAGCAGTGAAGGCCAGGGGGCGTTATACGAGCAGTACTTC,CASSEGQGALYEQYF
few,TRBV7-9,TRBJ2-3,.,TGTGCCAGCACCGCCCAAGCGGGTCATAGCACAGATACGCAGTATTTT,CASTAQAGHSTDTQYF
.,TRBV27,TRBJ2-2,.,TGTGCCAGCAGTTTAGGGGGGTTCGCCGGGGAGCTGTTTTTT,CASSLGGFAGELFF
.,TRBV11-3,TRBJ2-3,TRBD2,TGTGCCAGCAGCTTAGGGCTAGCGGGATACACAGATACGCAGTATTTT,CASSLGLAGYTDTQYF
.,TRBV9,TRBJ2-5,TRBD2,TGTGCCAGCAGCCCGTCTAGCGGGAGGCTGGGGGAGACCCAGTACTTC,CASSPSSGRLGETQYF
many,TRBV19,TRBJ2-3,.,TGTGCCAGTGCTCAGGGGGGAGGTACGCAGTATTTT,CASAQGGGTQYF
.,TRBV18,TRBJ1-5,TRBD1,TGTGCCAGCTCACCACCTGGGACAGGGGATCAGCCCCAGCATTTT,CASSPPGTGDQPQHF
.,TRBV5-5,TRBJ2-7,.,TGTGCCAGCAGCTTGGTGGAGGGCTTGGTGGGCGAGCAGTACTTC,CASSLVEGLVGEQYF
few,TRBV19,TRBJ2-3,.,TGTGCCAGTAGAGGCAGACAGGCCAGCACAGATACGCAGTATTTT,CASRGRQASTDTQYF
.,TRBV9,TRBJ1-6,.,TGTGCCAGCAGCGTCAGGGCATCCGGTTCACCCCTCCACTTT,CASSVRASGSPLHF